These 9 T cell receptor beta chains were all obtained from the same sample, sequenced in a study of blood T cells in healthy people across ages (dated by TCRdb to between 2014 and 2017). The library was obtained by 5' RACE. Sequencer: Illumina HiSeq 2500. The second PCR ran for about 6 to 12 cycles and used a J-beta primer mix along with a sample-barcoded 5' primer. TCRdb reanalyzed the raw reads on its own, using fastp at Q25 for trimming and MiXCR for clone calling, and kept in-frame beta chains. Each CDR3 protein gets just one entry, which takes the most common genes and DNA from the rows behind it. The sample data list approximately 580,000 distinct CDR3 sequences, and less than 25% of these were observed just once. The ten most abundant clones make up around 10% of the sample. Another study also made use of these data, one on T cells of mothers and their children.

The specimen sequenced was blood. These receptors all stem from a boy younger than 18 in good health.

V and J are TRBV20-1 and TRBJ2-7; tentative D call: TRBD1 (6 bases). V was clipped by 0 bases and J by 3 bases, with 12 bases between them. The germline V gene encodes CDR1 DFQATT and CDR2 SNEGSKA (reference sequence). The length of the CDR3 is 14 residues. The CDR3 nucleotides are TGCAGTGCTAGAGAAGGGCAGGGGCGCTACGAGCAGTACTTC. It is translated as CSAREGQGRYEQYF.

This clonotype has just a few counts. The chain is built from TRBV5-5 and TRBJ2-5; TRBD1 matches at 9 bases. The assigned J gene may be wrong: the sequence end matches TRBJ2-7 better. This CDR3 comprises 16 residues. Per the germline V gene, CDR1 is SGHKS and CDR2 is YYEKEE (reference sequence). The CDR3 protein is CASALSWLQGAGEQYF. The CDR3, as DNA: TGTGCCAGCGCCCTTTCCTGGCTACAGGGGGCTGGCGAGCAGTACTTC.

The genes are TRBV20-1 and TRBJ1-6, with 7 nucleotides matching TRBD1. V lost 1 base, J lost 7 bases, and 7 bases stayed unmatched. CDR1 and CDR2 (germline): DFQATT, SNEGSKA (reference sequence). CDR3 size: 15 residues. The CDR3 region has the DNA TGCAGTGCTAGAGGCCGGCAGGGGGGGAATTCACCCCTCCACTTT. It codes for CSARGRQGGNSPLHF.

The chain has TRBV29-1 and TRBJ2-1; D might be TRBD1 or TRBD2, each matching 6 bases. Germline lookup yields CDR1 SQVTM and CDR2 ANQGSEA. This CDR3 contains 13 residues. V was pared by 0 bases and J by 14 bases, with 17 bases between. In DNA form, the CDR3 reads TGCAGCGTTGAAGATATGGGGGCGAGGGGGGAGTTCTTC. Translating gives CSVEDMGARGEFF.

This clonotype occurred a few times. This chain uses TRBV12-5 with TRBJ2-5; 14 nucleotides align to TRBD2. Trimming at V came to 0 bases and at J to 3 bases, leaving 6 bases not matched to a gene. The CDR3 runs to 18 residues. Germline CDR1 reads LGHNT; CDR2 reads FRNRAP. CDR3 protein: CASGLVAKGLAGEETQYF. CDR3 DNA sequence: TGTGCTAGTGGTTTGGTGGCGAAGGGACTAGCGGGAGAAGAGACCCAGTACTTC.

The chain carries TRBV20-1 and TRBJ2-1; D might be TRBD2 (7 bases). The CDR3 has 14 amino acids. CDR1 DFQATT and CDR2 SNEGSKA come from the germline V gene (reference sequence). V lost 0 bases, J lost 9 bases, and 15 bases lay in between. The CDR3 here is CSARDPLRGAEQFF. The CDR3, as DNA: TGCAGTGCTAGAGATCCTCTTCGGGGGGCTGAGCAGTTCTTC.

As DNA, the CDR3 is TGTGCCAGCAGCTTAGCGACGGGAGGACGGGGGACCGGGGAGCTGTTTTTT. Its protein is CASSLATGGRGTGELFF. The chain has TRBV7-9 and TRBJ2-2; TRBD2 aligns across 7 bases. The CDR3 is made up of 17 amino acids. The germline V gene has CDR1 SEHNR and CDR2 FQNEAQ (reference sequence). V dropped 0 bases and J dropped 5; count of bases not matched to a gene: 9.

This clonotype was seen at least ten times. The chain joins TRBV28 to TRBJ2-7, with no clear D. The germline CDR1 and CDR2 sequences are MDHEN and SYDVKM. V lost 5 bases to trimming and J lost 0 bases, with 8 bases between them. The CDR3 consists of 13 residues. Here the CDR3 DNA reads TGTGCCAGCAGTCCCCCCGGCTCCTACGAGCAGTACTTC. This codes for CASSPPGSYEQYF.

This clonotype was counted a few times. This sequence joins TRBV6-6 and TRBJ1-2; D might be TRBD1 (5 bases). This CDR3 region has 12 residues. Trimming took off 7 bases at V and 7 bases at J, with 13 bases between the two ends. From germline, CDR1 is MNHNY and CDR2 SVGAGI (reference sequence). CDR3 residues: CASTNGAFGYTF. For the CDR3, the DNA is TGTGCCAGCACCAACGGGGCCTTTGGCTACACCTTC.